This entry features one T cell receptor (beta chain) sequence. The antigen is not known. Production of TCR cDNA was by 5'RACE template switching, which also added a universal primer site and UMIs. A single record per CDR3 protein comes from TCRdb applying MiXCR to the 5' RACE reads. The sample has some 420,000 distinct CDR3 sequences, around 19% seen once. The data were taken from a study of T cells after yellow fever vaccination. Germline V lookup: CDR1 LGHNT, CDR2 FRNRAP. The CDR3 sequence is 11 residues long. Deletions cut 7 bases from V and 4 bases from J, with 7 bases between. Points from the study as a whole: The bulk population could contribute abundant contaminating clonotypes to FACS-sorted repertoires.

The sequences come from PBMCs, collected before the yellow fever booster vaccination. The receptor was isolated from a man between 18 and 29 years old who received the YFV17D yellow fever vaccine. The chain joins TRBV12-5 to TRBJ2-5; the D gene is possibly TRBD1 (6 bases). CDR3: CASAGVETQYF. The CDR3 nucleotides are TGTGCTAGTGCAGGGGTAGAGACCCAGTACTTC.